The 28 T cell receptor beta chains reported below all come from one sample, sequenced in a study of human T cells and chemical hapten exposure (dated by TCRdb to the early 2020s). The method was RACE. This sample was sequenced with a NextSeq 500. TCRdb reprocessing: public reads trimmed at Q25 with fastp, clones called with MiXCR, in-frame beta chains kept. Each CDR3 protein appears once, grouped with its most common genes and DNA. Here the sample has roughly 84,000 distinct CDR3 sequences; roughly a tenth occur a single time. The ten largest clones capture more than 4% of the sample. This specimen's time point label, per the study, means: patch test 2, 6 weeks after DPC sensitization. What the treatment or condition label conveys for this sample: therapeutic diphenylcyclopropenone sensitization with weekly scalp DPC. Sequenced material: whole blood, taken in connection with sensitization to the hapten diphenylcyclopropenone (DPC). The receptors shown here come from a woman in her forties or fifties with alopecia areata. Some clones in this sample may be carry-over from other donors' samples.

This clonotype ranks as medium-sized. The CDR3 DNA sequence: TGTGCCAGCAGCCATCCCCGGGACATGACCACAGATACGCAGTATTTT. Encoded protein: CASSHPRDMTTDTQYF. The V and J genes are TRBV3-1 and TRBJ2-3, with D tentatively TRBD1 (6 bases). The CDR3 covers 16 residues. Germline CDR1 is LGHDT and CDR2 is YNNKEL (reference sequence). The ends were cut back, 3 bases at V and 2 bases at J, with 15 bases in the middle.

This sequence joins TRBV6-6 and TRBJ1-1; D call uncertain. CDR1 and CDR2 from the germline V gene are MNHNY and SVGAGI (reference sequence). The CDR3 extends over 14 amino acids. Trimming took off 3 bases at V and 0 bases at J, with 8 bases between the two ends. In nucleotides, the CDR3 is TGTGCCAGCAGTTATGACGAATTGAACACTGAAGCTTTCTTT. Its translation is CASSYDELNTEAFF.

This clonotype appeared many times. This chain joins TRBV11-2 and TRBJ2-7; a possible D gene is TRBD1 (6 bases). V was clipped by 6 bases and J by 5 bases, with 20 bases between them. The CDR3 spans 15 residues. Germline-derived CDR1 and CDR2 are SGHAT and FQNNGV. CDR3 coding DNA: TGTGCCAGCAGAGGTATAACAGGGAAACCGGACGAGCAGTACTTC. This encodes CASRGITGKPDEQYF.

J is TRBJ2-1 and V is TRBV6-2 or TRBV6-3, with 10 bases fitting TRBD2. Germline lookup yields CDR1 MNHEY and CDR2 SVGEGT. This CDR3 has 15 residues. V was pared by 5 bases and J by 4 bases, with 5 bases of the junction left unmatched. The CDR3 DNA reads TGTGCCAGCAGTAGGACTAGCGGTCCTTACAATGAGCAGTTCTTC. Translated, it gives CASSRTSGPYNEQFF.

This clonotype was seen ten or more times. The CDR3 region is CAISEGTSGRGNEQFF. The CDR3, as DNA: TGTGCCATCAGTGAGGGGACTAGCGGGAGGGGGAATGAGCAGTTCTTC. The chain links TRBV10-3 to TRBJ2-1; 16 positions agree with TRBD2. Looked up from germline, CDR1 is ENHRY and CDR2 is SYGVKD. The CDR3 loop spans 16 amino acids. Unmatched junction bases numbered 2, after V lost 2 bases and J lost 7 bases.

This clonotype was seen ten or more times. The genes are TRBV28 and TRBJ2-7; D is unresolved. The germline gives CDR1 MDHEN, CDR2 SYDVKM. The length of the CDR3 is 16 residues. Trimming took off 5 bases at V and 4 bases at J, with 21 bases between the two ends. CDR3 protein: CASSPNFFRTDYEQYF. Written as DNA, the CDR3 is TGTGCCAGCAGTCCTAATTTTTTCCGGACGGATTACGAGCAGTACTTC.

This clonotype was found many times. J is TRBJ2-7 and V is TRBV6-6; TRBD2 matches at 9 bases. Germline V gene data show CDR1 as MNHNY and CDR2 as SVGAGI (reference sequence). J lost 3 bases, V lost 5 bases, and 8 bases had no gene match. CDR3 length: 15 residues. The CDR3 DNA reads TGTGCCAGCAGTCGGGTGGTAGCGGGAGTCTACGAGCAGTACTTC. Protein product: CASSRVVAGVYEQYF.

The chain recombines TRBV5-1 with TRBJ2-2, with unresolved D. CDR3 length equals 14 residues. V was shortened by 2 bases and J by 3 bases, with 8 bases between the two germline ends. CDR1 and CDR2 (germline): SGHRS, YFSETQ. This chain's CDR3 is CASSFPEDTGELFF. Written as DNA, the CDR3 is TGCGCCAGCAGCTTCCCCGAGGACACCGGGGAGCTGTTTTTT.

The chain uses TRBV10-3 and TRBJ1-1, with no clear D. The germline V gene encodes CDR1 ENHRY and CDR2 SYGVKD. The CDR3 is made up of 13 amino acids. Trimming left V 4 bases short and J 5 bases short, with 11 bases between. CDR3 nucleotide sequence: TGTGCCATCAGTGCCCAGCCGGGGACTGAAGCTTTCTTT. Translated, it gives CAISAQPGTEAFF.

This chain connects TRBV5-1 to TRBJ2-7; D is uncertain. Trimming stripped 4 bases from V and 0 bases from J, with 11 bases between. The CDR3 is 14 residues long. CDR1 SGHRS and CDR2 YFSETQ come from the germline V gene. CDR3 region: CASSPRHPSYEQYF. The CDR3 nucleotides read TGCGCCAGCAGCCCTCGGCATCCCTCCTACGAGCAGTACTTC.

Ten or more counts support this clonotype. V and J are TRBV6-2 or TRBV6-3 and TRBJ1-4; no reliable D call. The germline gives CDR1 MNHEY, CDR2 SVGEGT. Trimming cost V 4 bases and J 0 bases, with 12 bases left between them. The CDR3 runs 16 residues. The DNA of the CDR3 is TGTGCCAGCAGTTCGCCGGATAAAGCAACTAATGAAAAACTGTTTTTT. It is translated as CASSSPDKATNEKLFF.

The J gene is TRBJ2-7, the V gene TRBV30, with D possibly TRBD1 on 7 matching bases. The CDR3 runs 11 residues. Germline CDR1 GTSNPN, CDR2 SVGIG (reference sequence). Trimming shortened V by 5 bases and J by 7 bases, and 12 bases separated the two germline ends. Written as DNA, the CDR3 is TGTGCCTGGGTGACAGGGAGGGAGCAGTACTTC. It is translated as CAWVTGREQYF.

DNA for the CDR3: TGCGCCAGCAGCTCCGGCGGACTAGACACAGATACGCAGTATTTT. It is translated as CASSSGGLDTDTQYF. The gene calls are TRBV5-1 and TRBJ2-3, with 7 positions matching TRBD2. CDR1 and CDR2 from the germline V gene are SGHRS and YFSETQ. The CDR3 runs to 15 residues. The V segment lost 3 bases and the J segment 2 bases; nucleotides outside the gene matches: 6.

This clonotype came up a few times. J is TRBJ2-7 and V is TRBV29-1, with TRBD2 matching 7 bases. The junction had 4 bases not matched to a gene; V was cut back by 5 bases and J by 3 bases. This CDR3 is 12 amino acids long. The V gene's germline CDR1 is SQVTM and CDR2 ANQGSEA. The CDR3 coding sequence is TGCAGCGTTCAGCGGGACGACTACGAGCAGTACTTC. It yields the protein CSVQRDDYEQYF.

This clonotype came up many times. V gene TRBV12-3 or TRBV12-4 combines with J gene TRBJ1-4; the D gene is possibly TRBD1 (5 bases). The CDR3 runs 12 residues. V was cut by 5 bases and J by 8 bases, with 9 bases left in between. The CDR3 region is CASSRGREKLFF. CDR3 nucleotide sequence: TGTGCCAGCAGTCGGGGCCGGGAAAAACTGTTTTTT.

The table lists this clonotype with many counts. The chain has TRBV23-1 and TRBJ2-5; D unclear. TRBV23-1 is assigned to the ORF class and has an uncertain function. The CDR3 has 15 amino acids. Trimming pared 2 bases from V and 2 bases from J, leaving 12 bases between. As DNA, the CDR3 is TGCGCCAGCAGTCAACCGGTAGACGAACAAGAGACCCAGTACTTC. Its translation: CASSQPVDEQETQYF.

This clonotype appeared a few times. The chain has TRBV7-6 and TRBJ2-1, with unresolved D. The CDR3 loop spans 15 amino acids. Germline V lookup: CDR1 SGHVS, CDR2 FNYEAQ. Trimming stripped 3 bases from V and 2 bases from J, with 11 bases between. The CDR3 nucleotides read TGTGCCAGCAGCTTTTACTCGGATCCCTACAATGAGCAGTTCTTC. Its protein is CASSFYSDPYNEQFF.

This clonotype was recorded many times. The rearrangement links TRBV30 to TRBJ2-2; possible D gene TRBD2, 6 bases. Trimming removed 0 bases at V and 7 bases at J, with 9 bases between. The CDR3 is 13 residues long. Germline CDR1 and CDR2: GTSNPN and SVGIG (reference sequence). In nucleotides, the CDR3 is TGTGCCTGGAGTGTTGACGGGGGCGGGGAGCTGTTTTTT. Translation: CAWSVDGGGELFF.

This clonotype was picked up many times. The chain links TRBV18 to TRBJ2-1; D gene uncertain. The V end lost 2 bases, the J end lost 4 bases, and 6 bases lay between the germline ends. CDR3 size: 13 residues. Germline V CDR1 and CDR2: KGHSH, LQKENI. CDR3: CASSPDMYNEQFF. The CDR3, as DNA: TGTGCCAGCTCACCAGACATGTACAATGAGCAGTTCTTC.

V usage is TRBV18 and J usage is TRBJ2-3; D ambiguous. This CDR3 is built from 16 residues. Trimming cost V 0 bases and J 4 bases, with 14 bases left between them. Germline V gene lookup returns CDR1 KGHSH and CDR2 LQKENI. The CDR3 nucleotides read TGTGCCAGCTCACCACCGTCGGAGCGTGCTGCAGATACGCAGTATTTT. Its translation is CASSPPSERAADTQYF.

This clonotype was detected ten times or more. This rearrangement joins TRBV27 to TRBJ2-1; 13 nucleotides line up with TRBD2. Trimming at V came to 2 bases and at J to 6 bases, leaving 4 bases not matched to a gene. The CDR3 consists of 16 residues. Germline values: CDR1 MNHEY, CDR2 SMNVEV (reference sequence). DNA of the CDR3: TGTGCCAGCAGTTTACGAGGGACTAGCGGGGTCAATGAGCAGTTCTTC. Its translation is CASSLRGTSGVNEQFF.

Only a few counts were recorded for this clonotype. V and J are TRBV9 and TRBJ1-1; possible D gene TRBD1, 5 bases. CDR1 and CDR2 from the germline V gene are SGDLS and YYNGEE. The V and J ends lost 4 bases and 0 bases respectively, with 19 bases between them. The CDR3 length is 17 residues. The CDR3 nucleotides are TGTGCCAGCAGCTCGAGGGACGGGGTACCAATGAACACTGAAGCTTTCTTT. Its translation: CASSSRDGVPMNTEAFF.

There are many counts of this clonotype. The CDR3 sequence is CASSYNRVGTEAFF. CDR3 nucleotides: TGTGCCAGCAGCTATAACAGGGTTGGCACTGAAGCTTTCTTT. The V call is TRBV7-2, the J call TRBJ1-1, with TRBD1 as a possible D gene (6 bases). Trimming removed 4 bases from V and 4 bases from J, with 13 bases in between. The CDR3 spans 14 residues. The germline CDR1 and CDR2 sequences are SGHTA and FQGNSA.

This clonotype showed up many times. The CDR3 DNA is TGTGCCAGCTCACCAAGGAGAGGGTTGTTGGACACTGAAGCTTTCTTT. Amino acid sequence: CASSPRRGLLDTEAFF. The chain is built from TRBV18 and TRBJ1-1; D gene uncertain. The CDR3 sequence is 16 residues long. V was trimmed by 2 bases and J by 3 bases, leaving 16 bases between them. The V gene's germline CDR1 is KGHSH and CDR2 LQKENI.

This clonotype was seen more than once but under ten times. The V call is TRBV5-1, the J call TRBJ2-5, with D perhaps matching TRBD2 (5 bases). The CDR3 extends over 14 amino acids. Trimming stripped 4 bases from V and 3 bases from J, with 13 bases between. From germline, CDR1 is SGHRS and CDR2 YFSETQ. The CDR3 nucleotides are TGCGCCAGCAGCCGGGATCTCCCGGAAGAGACCCAGTACTTC. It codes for CASSRDLPEETQYF.

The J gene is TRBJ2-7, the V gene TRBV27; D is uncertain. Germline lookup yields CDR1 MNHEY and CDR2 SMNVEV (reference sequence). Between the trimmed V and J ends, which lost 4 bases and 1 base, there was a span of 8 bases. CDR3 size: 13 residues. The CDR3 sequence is CASSYYRSYEQYF. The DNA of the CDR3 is TGTGCCAGCAGTTATTACAGATCCTACGAGCAGTACTTC.

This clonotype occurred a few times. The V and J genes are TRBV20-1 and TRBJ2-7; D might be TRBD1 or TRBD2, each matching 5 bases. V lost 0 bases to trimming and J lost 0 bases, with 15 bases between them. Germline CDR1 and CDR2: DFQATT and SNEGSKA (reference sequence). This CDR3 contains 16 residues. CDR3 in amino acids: CSARDMDGTHSYEQYF. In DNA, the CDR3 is TGCAGTGCTAGAGATATGGACGGGACGCACTCCTACGAGCAGTACTTC.

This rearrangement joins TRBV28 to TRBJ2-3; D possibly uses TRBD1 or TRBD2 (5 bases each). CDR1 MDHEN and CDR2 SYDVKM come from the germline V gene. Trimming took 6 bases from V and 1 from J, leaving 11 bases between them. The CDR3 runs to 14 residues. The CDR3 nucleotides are TGTGCCAGCAGCCGGGGACCGCGCACAGATACGCAGTATTTT. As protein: CASSRGPRTDTQYF.